This TCR beta chain was identified in a study of T cells in Graves' hyperthyroidism and ophthalmopathy. General study findings and limits: Ophthalmopathy, which appeared later, was predicted by the model a median 6.5 months before onset.

Details on this clonotype: The antigen is unknown. A read error may account for a junction end that differs from germline.

TCR beta CDR3 regions were amplified from RNA transcripts. Researchers ran a first-round RT-PCR on the TCR CDR3 using the HTBI primer set. TCRdb reanalysed the multiplex PCR reads using MiXCR and keeps one entry per CDR3 protein. The sample has around 240,000 distinct CDR3 sequences, about a sixth seen once. The cohort's ophthalmopathy patients, a group with duration under 3 months, had a Clinical Activity Score of at least 3 and a NOSPECS grade of at least 4. Orbital computed tomography and thyroid ultrasound, together with serum TRAb and thyroxine and clinical symptoms, were used for diagnoses. Isolation of PBMCs was performed on around 10 ml fresh peripheral blood. Germline V gives CDR1 SEHNR, CDR2 FQNEAQ (reference sequence). This CDR3 spans 14 amino acids.

This receptor was obtained from a woman in her late teens or twenties with Graves' ophthalmopathy. Sequenced sample: blood. V and J are TRBV7-9 and TRBJ2-5, with 8 bases that match TRBD2. The CDR3 loop is CASSLASGGETRYF. The CDR3 bases are TGTGCCAGCAGCTTAGCTTCGGGGGGGGAGACCCGGTACTTC.